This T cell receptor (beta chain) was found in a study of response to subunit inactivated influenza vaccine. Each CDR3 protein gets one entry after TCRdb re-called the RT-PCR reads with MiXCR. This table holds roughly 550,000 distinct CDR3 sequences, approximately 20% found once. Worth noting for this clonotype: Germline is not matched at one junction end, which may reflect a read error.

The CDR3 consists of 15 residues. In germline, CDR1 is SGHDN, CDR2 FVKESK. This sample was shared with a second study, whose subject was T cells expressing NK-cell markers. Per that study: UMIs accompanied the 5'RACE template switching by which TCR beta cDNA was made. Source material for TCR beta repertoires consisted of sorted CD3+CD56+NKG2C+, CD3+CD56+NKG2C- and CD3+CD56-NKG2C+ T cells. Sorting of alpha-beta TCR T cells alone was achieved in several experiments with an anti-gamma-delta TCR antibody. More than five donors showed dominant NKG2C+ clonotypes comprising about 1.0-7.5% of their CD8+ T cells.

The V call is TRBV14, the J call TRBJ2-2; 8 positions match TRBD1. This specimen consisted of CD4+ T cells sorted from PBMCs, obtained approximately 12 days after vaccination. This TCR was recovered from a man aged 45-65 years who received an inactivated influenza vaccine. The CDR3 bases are TGTGCCAGCAGCCAACTACGACAGGGGACCGGGGAGCAGTTTTTT. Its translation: CASSQLRQGTGEQFF.